This T cell receptor (beta chain) was identified in a study of shared clonotypes between healthy human individuals (dated by TCRdb to the early 2020s). Concerning the study at large: The cohort comprised a couple of women and a few men aged 18 to 49 years. Per donor, three plates each were used for CD4 naive and CD4 memory, two for CD8 naive, and one for CD8 memory. To estimate repertoire size and how much clonotype sharing occurs between individuals, the study deeply sequenced the blood TCR repertoires of 4 to 6 healthy adults. Libraries were prepared and TCR repertoires were sequenced by different laboratories using diverse techniques, in order to increase sequencing depth and limit assay-specific biases. Each donor's leukapheresis produced roughly between roughly 0.85 and 10 billion PBMCs. The full study reports these points: Pairwise subsampling indicated that sequencing depth was expected to affect the degree of clonotype sharing among donors. When several donors were compared, the shared fraction of clonotypes was roughly 5% for naive CD4, less than 4% for naive CD8, more than 2% for memory CD4, and 0.4% for memory CD8. Larger estimated clonotype richness was generally found for naive subsets than for memory subsets. Even with the large sequencing depth, rarefaction of the sorted-subset datasets indicated that sequencing was incomplete. Higher generation probabilities were observed for clonotypes shared by all four sorted-subset donors than for non-shared clonotypes. Sampling was restricted to blood, and TCR repertoires in tissue are likely to differ from TCR repertoires in blood. The small number of donors limited the genetic and exposure-history diversity represented.

TCR CDR3 regions were amplified from genomic DNA by multiplex PCR using the deep immunoSEQ assay. Extracted genomic DNA from each cell subset was distributed evenly across all wells of several immunoSEQ 96-well plates, and each plate was treated as a replicate. Each replicate PCR for sorted subsets received 200 ng genomic DNA, equal to about 30,000 T cell genomes. The purified libraries were quantified using a Qubit 3.0 fluorometer, sized with a Bioanalyzer 2100, and then quantified again using the KAPA Library Quantification kit. Every immunoSEQ 96-well plate was sequenced on a separate single-read 150-cycle Illumina NextSeq 550 flow cell. The authors processed their data as follows. Because only junctional sequences without quality scores were contained in the immunoSEQ output, filtering matching that applied to full-length reads could not be performed. Sequences were annotated with PyIR, a Python wrapper for IgBLAST v1.9, using IMGT germline references to assign V/J genes and CDR3. Reads were removed for weak V/J assignments (E-value above 1e-6), missing CDR3, stop codons, out-of-frame junctions, or ambiguous translated residues. V3J clonotypes were defined by identical inferred V gene, J gene, and CDR3 amino acid sequence. Percentage overlap between repertoires was calculated by dividing the number of shared unique clonotypes by the size of the smaller repertoire. Repertoire richness was assessed with RTK rarefaction, the Chao1 estimator, and Recon v2.1 estimates of unobserved clonotypes. OLGA was used to compute generation probabilities for all TCRbeta clonotypes that the gDNA method yielded from a few donors. What TCRdb holds here is the immuneACCESS table cut down to in-frame rearrangements. Part of the clones is not present; checked against another copy, under half of the missing clones reflect an unresolved V gene, and the others are unexplained. V, J and clone size reflect that table, while D and trimming were determined from the DNA. The sample yields around 750,000 clones; 74% were counted once. In total, the top ten clones hold approximately 1.7% of the sample.

The donors were healthy, HIV-negative adults with no recently reported acute infections or vaccinations. Every donor was a Caucasian adult living in Nashville, Tennessee, USA. CD4+ T cells were enriched through magnetic negative selection, after which naive cells were positively selected on CD45RA and the remaining negative fraction served as the memory subset. After blood collection by leukapheresis, PBMCs were isolated using Ficoll-Histopaque density gradient centrifugation and then cryopreserved in the vapor phase of liquid nitrogen. Analytical flow cytometry was used to check the purity and quantity of every magnetically sorted T cell population. From each sorted fraction, genomic DNA was isolated and quantified by UV absorbance on a Nanodrop 2000c. This clone was detected only a few times. The antigen it binds to is not known. Nothing much larger sits one base from this clone, and base qualities are not available. The identical CDR3 is also encoded by other nucleotide sequences in the sample.

For this chain, trimming is 3 bases at the V end and 6 bases at the J end, and the number of junction bases without a gene match is 2. From a lookup of the germline V gene, CDR1 and CDR2 are MNHNS and SASEGT. Taken from cysteine to phenylalanine, the CDR3 has 15 residues. Of the read, only the CDR3 DNA is kept; its 45 bases are in frame from base 1. The receptor chain draws on TRBV6-1 and TRBJ2-2, and 12 junctional nucleotides match TRBD2. This clonotype was sampled from a woman in her thirties in good health. Sample: memory CD4+ T cells sorted from blood. Read against the paper, the sample's cell subset or site label means: CD45RA-negative fraction. The CDR3 protein is CASSETSGSPGELFF. The nucleotide sequence reads TGTGCCAGCAGTGAGACTAGCGGGAGTCCCGGGGAGCTGTTTTTT.